This record covers a single T cell receptor beta chain. Investigators isolated RNA and reverse transcribed it into cDNA to act as the sequencing template. Libraries were prepared by immunoSEQ multiplex PCR; TCRdb keeps only in-frame clonotypes and omits some of them. The top ten clones hold 0.65% to 0.7% of a sample with fewer than 250,000 clones, roughly three fifths of them seen once. The data were taken from a study of CD8+ T cells in alopecia areata. Treatment in this sample: oral pan-JAK inhibitor, 5-10 mg twice daily. V was pared by 4 bases and J by 6 bases, with 6 bases between. This CDR3 has 10 residues. Germline V gene sequence: CDR1 SQVTM, CDR2 ANQGSEA.

This chain joins TRBV29-1 and TRBJ1-1; D unresolved. The receptor was isolated from a human donor with alopecia areata. The sample here was CD4+ T cells sorted from blood, taken at week 4, from a patient treated with tofacitinib. The CDR3 here is CSVGPPEAFF. The CDR3 DNA is TGCAGCGTTGGGCCTCCTGAAGCTTTCTTT.